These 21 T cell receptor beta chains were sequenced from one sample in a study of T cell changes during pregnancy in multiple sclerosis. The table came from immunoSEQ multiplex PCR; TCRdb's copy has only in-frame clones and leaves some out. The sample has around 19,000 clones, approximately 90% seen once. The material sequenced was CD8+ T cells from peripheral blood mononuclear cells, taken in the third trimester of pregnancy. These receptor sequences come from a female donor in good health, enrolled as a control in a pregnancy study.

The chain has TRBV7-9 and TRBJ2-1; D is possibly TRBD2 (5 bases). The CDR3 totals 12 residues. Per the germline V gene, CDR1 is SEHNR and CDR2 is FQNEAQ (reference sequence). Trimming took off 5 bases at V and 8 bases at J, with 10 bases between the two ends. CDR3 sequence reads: CASSIELDEQFF. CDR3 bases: TGTGCCAGCAGCATAGAACTAGATGAGCAGTTCTTC.

Written as DNA, the CDR3 is TGTGCCAGCAGTCACCCAACGGACAGGGTCGTAGCTGAGCAGTTCTTC. Translating it yields CASSHPTDRVVAEQFF. The V call is TRBV28, the J call TRBJ2-1; TRBD1 matches 8 bases. V trimming: 5 bases; J trimming: 9 bases; junction bases outside the gene matches: 15. The CDR3 extends over 16 amino acids. From germline, CDR1 is MDHEN and CDR2 SYDVKM. The entire variable domain, with the rest obtained from reference TRBV28 and TRBJ2-1, is as follows: DVKVTQSSRYLVKRTGEKVFLECVQDMDHENMFWYRQDPGLGLRLIYFSYDVKMKEKGDIPEGYSVSREKKERFSLILESASTNQTSMYLCASSHPTDRVVAEQFFGPGTRLTVL.

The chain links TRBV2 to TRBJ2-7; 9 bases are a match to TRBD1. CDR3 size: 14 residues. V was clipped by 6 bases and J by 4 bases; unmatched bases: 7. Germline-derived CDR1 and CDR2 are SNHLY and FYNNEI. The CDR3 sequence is CASSPGQGGYEQYF. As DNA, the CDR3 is TGTGCCAGCAGCCCGGGACAGGGAGGGTACGAGCAGTACTTC.

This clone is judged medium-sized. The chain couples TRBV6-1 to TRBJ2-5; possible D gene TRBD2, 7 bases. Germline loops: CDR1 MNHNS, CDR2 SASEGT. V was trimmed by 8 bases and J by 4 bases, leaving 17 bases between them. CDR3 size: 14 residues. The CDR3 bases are TGTGCCAGCCTCCGGGGGGCCGAGTCAGAGACCCAGTACTTC. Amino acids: CASLRGAESETQYF.

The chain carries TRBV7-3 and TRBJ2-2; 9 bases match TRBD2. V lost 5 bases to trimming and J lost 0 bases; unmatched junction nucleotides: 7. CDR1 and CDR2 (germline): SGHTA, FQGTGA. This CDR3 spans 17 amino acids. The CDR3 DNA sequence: TGTGCCAGCAGCGTCGCTAGCGGGGAAGCGAACACCGGGGAGCTGTTTTTT. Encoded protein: CASSVASGEANTGELFF.

Here the CDR3 DNA reads TGTGCCAGCAGCGCGACAGAGAACGAGCAGTACTTC. Translated, it gives CASSATENEQYF. This chain connects TRBV7-8 to TRBJ2-7; a weak D match, TRBD1 (5 bases). The CDR3 has 12 residues. Trimming cost V 5 bases and J 5 bases, with 10 bases left between them. CDR1 SGHVS and CDR2 FQNEAQ come from the germline V gene.

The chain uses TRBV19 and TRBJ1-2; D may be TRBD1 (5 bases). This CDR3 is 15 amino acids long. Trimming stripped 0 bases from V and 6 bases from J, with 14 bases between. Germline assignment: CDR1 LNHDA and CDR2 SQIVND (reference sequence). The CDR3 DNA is TGTGCCAGTAGTATAGATCTACGGGGGGTCGATGGCTACACCTTC. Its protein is CASSIDLRGVDGYTF.

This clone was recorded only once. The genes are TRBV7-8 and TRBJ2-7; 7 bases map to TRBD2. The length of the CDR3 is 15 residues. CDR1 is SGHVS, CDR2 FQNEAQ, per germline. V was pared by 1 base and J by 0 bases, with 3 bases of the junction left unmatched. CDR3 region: CASSLGGLLSYEQYF. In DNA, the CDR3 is TGTGCCAGCAGCTTAGGGGGACTACTCTCCTACGAGCAGTACTTC.

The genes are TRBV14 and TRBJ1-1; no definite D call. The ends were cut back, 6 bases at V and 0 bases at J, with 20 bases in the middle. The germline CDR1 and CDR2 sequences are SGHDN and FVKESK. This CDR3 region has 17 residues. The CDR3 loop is CASSPRGIGSMNTEAFF. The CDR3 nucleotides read TGTGCCAGCAGTCCAAGAGGGATAGGCTCGATGAACACTGAAGCTTTCTTT.

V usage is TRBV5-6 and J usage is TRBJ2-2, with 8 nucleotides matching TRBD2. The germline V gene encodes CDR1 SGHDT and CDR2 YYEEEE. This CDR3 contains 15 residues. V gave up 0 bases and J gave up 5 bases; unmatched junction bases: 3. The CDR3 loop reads CASSLAGGATGELFF. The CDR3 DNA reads TGTGCCAGCAGCTTGGCGGGGGGGGCGACCGGGGAGCTGTTTTTT.

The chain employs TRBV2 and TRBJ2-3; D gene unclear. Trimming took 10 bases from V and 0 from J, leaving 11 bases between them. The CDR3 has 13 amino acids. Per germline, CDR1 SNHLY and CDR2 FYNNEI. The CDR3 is CAILAPSTDTQYF. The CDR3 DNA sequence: TGTGCCATACTTGCCCCTAGCACAGATACGCAGTATTTT.

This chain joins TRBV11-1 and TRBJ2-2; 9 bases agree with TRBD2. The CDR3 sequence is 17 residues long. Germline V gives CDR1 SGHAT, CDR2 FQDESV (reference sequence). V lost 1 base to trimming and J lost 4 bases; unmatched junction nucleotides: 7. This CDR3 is CASSLVGSGGLTGELFF. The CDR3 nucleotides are TGTGCCAGCAGCTTAGTGGGTAGCGGGGGACTCACCGGGGAGCTGTTTTTT.

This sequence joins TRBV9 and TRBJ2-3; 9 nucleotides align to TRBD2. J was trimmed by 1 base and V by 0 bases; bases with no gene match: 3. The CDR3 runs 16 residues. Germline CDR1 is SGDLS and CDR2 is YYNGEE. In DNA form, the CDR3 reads TGTGCCAGCAGCGTAGAAGCGGGGGGAGGCACAGATACGCAGTATTTT. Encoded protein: CASSVEAGGGTDTQYF.

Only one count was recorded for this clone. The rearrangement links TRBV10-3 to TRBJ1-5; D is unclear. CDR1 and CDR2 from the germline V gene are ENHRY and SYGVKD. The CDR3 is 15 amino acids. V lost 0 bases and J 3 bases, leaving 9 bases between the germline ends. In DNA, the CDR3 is TGTGCCATCAGTGAGTCGATCCGGTTCAATCAGCCCCAGCATTTT. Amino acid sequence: CAISESIRFNQPQHF.

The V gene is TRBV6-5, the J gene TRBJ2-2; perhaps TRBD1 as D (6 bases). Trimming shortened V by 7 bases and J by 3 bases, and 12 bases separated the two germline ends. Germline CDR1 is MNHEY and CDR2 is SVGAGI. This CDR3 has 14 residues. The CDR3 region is CASTQGGDTGELFF. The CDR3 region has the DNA TGTGCCAGCACCCAAGGGGGAGACACCGGGGAGCTGTTTTTT.

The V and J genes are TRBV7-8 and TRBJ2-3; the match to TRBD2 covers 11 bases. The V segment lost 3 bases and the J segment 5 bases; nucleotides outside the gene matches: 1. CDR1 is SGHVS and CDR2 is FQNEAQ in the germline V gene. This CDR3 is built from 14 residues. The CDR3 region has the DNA TGTGCCAGCAGCTTGACTAGCGGGAAAGATACGCAGTATTTT. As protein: CASSLTSGKDTQYF.

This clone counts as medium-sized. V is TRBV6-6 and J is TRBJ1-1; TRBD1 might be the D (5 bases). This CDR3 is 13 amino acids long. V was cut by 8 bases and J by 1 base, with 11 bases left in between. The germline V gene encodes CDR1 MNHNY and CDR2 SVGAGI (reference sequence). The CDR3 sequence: CASQDGQNTEAFF. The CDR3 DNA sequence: TGTGCCAGCCAGGATGGACAGAACACTGAAGCTTTCTTT.

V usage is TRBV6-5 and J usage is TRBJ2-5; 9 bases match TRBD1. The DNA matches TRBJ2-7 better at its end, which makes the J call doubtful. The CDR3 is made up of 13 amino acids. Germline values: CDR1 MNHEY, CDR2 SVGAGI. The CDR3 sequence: CATRQGGTYEQYF. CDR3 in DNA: TGTGCCACCCGACAGGGGGGAACCTACGAGCAGTACTTC.

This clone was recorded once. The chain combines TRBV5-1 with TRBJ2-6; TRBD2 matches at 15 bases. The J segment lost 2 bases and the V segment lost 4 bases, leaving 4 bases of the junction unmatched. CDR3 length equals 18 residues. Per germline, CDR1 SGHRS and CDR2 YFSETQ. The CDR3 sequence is CASSRTSGRVAGANVLTF. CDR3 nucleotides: TGCGCCAGCAGCCGGACTAGCGGGAGGGTTGCTGGGGCCAACGTCCTGACTTTC.

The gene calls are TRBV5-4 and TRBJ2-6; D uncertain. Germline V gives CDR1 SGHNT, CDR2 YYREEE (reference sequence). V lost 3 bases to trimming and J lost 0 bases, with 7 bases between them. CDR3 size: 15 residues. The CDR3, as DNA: TGTGCCAGCAGCTCCGTTAGCTCTGGGGCCAACGTCCTGACTTTC. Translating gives CASSSVSSGANVLTF.

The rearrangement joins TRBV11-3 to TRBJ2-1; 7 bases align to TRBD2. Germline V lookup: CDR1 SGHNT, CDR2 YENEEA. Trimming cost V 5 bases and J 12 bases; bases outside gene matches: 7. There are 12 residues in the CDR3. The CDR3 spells CASSRKTSPQFF. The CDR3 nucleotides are TGTGCCAGCAGCCGAAAGACTAGCCCGCAGTTCTTC.